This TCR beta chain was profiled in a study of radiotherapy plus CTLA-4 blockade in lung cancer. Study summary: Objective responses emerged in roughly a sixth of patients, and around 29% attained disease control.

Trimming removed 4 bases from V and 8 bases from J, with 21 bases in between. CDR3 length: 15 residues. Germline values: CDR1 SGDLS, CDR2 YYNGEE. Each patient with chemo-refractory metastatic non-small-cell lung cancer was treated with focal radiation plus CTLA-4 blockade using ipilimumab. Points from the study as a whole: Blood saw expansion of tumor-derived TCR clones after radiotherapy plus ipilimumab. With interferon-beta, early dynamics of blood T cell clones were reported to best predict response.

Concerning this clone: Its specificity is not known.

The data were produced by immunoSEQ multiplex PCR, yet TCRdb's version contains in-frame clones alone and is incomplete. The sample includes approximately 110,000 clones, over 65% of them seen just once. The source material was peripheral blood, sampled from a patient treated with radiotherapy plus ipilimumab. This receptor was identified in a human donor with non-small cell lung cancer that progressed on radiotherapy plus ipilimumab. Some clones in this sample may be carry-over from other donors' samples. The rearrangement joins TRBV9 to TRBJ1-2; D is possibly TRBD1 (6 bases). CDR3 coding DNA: TGTGCCAGCAGCCAAACCAGGGGCGTCGGACGAGGCTACACCTTC. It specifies CASSQTRGVGRGYTF.